This is a list of T cell receptor beta chains from one sample in a study of T cells after yellow fever vaccination. TCRdb processed the 5' RACE reads anew with MiXCR; each CDR3 protein has one entry. The table shows around 67,000 distinct CDR3 sequences, with approximately 6.5% occurring only once. The source material was CD8+ T cells sorted from PBMCs, sampled less than 6 days after the first yellow fever vaccination. These receptors came from a man between 18 and 29 years old who received the YFV17D yellow fever vaccine. CDR3s include the opening cysteine and the closing phenylalanine or tryptophan. The D gene is left open where the match is weak. Rows may omit the clone size; those that give it use once, few, many or a size class.

d_call,j_call,clone_size,v_call,cdr3_aa,cdr3_nt
TRBD1,TRBJ1-5,few,TRBV12-3/TRBV12-4,CASRGDRGQPQHF,TGTGCCAGCAGGGGAGACAGGGGCCAGCCCCAGCATTTT
NA,TRBJ2-7,NA,TRBV6-2/TRBV6-3,CASSSRTDSYEQYF,TGTGCCAGCAGTTCCCGGACGGACTCCTACGAGCAGTACTTC
NA,TRBJ2-3,NA,TRBV10-2,CATTGDTQYF,TGCGCCACAACAGGGGATACGCAGTATTTT
NA,TRBJ2-2,many,TRBV5-1,CASSFRRSTGELFF,TGCGCCAGCAGCTTTCGGCGGTCCACCGGGGAGCTGTTTTTT
NA,TRBJ2-2,few,TRBV5-6,CASSKKGGNTGELFF,TGTGCCAGCAGTAAGAAAGGGGGTAACACCGGGGAGCTGTTTTTT
TRBD2,TRBJ2-1,many,TRBV2,CASSELSGVHNEQFF,TGTGCCAGCAGTGAACTTAGCGGGGTACACAATGAGCAGTTCTTC
NA,TRBJ1-1,many,TRBV5-1,CASSLAVSHTEAFF,TGCGCCAGCAGCTTGGCCGTATCCCACACTGAAGCTTTCTTT
NA,TRBJ1-5,NA,TRBV12-3/TRBV12-4,CASSDGPSQPQHF,TGTGCCAGCAGTGACGGCCCGAGCCAGCCCCAGCATTTT
NA,TRBJ2-3,NA,TRBV2,CASSGSVGPATDTQYF,TGTGCCAGCAGTGGGTCGGTGGGGCCCGCGACAGATACGCAGTATTTT
TRBD1,TRBJ2-5,NA,TRBV29-1,CSVSTGGETQYF,TGCAGCGTTTCTACAGGGGGTGAGACCCAGTACTTC
NA,TRBJ2-3,NA,TRBV7-2,CASSEALVGVTDTQYF,TGTGCCAGCAGCGAAGCCCTGGTAGGAGTAACAGATACGCAGTATTTT
NA,TRBJ2-1,NA,TRBV30,CAWSWSGSGEQFF,TGTGCCTGGAGTTGGAGCGGGTCCGGTGAGCAGTTCTTC
TRBD2,TRBJ2-1,many,TRBV7-3,CASSLLSGSPYNEQFF,TGTGCCAGCAGCTTATTAAGCGGGAGCCCCTACAATGAGCAGTTCTTC
NA,TRBJ2-1,few,TRBV20-1,CSARRRGRFYEQFF,TGCAGTGCTAGGAGGCGGGGACGCTTCTATGAGCAGTTCTTC
NA,TRBJ1-1,many,TRBV12-5,CASGPPTEAFF,TGTGCTAGTGGCCCCCCCACTGAAGCTTTCTTT
TRBD1,TRBJ2-7,NA,TRBV7-2,CASSPRPGQGAYEQYF,TGTGCCAGCAGCCCCCGCCCGGGACAGGGGGCCTACGAGCAGTACTTC
NA,TRBJ2-1,few,TRBV27,CASSFLGLGDLKEDEQFF,TGTGCCAGCAGTTTTTTAGGTTTGGGGGACCTAAAGGAGGATGAGCAGTTCTTC
TRBD1,TRBJ1-2,NA,TRBV9,CASSVSRGKDRVDYGYTF,TGTGCCAGCAGCGTATCTCGTGGGAAGGACAGGGTTGACTATGGCTACACCTTC
NA,TRBJ2-1,few,TRBV5-5,CASSLYGAYNEQFF,TGTGCCAGCAGCTTGTACGGAGCCTACAATGAGCAGTTCTTC
NA,TRBJ2-2,few,TRBV4-1,CASSQDDRQQTGELFF,TGCGCCAGCAGCCAAGATGACCGGCAGCAGACCGGGGAGCTGTTTTTT
TRBD1,TRBJ2-3,many,TRBV7-6,CASSPVWTGNTDTQYF,TGTGCCAGCAGCCCAGTTTGGACAGGGAACACAGATACGCAGTATTTT
TRBD2,TRBJ2-5,few,TRBV7-2,CASSLVSGGPEETQYF,TGTGCCAGCAGCTTAGTTAGCGGGGGCCCCGAGGAGACCCAGTACTTC
NA,TRBJ2-7,NA,TRBV9,CASSVADGGSEQYF,TGTGCCAGCAGCGTAGCCGACGGGGGAAGCGAGCAGTACTTC
NA,TRBJ1-4,few,TRBV28,CASSSLTATNEKLFF,TGTGCCAGCAGTTCCCTGACGGCAACTAATGAAAAACTGTTTTTT
NA,TRBJ2-2,many,TRBV14,CASSSSVGELFF,TGTGCCAGCTCCTCTAGCGTCGGGGAGCTGTTTTTT
NA,TRBJ2-5,few,TRBV4-3,CASSPELIQETQYF,TGCGCCAGCAGCCCCGAACTGATACAAGAGACCCAGTACTTC
TRBD2,TRBJ2-2,NA,TRBV9,CSSSVPGLEAPELFF,TGTTCCAGCAGCGTTCCGGGACTAGAGGCGCCGGAGCTGTTTTTT
NA,TRBJ2-7,NA,TRBV5-4,CASSSGGYEQYF,TGTGCCAGCAGCTCTGGCGGCTACGAGCAGTACTTC
NA,TRBJ2-3,few,TRBV5-4,CATAGRGSTDTQYF,TGTGCCACCGCAGGAAGGGGCAGCACAGATACGCAGTATTTT
NA,TRBJ2-5,few,TRBV7-9,CASSFPVRGETQYF,TGTGCCAGCAGCTTCCCAGTCAGGGGTGAGACCCAGTACTTC
TRBD1,TRBJ1-2,many,TRBV7-6,CASSLAWGQGVDGYTF,TGTGCCAGCAGCTTAGCGTGGGGACAGGGGGTGGATGGCTACACCTTC
NA,TRBJ2-5,many,TRBV4-1,CASSRGEQETQYF,TGCGCCAGCAGCCGCGGTGAACAAGAGACCCAGTACTTC
NA,TRBJ2-7,many,TRBV4-1,CASSQVRGYEQYF,TGCGCCAGCAGCCAAGTGAGGGGATACGAGCAGTACTTC
NA,TRBJ2-2,few,TRBV7-6,CASSLSIQGTNTGELFF,TGTGCCAGCAGCTTAAGTATTCAGGGGACGAACACCGGGGAGCTGTTTTTT
NA,TRBJ1-2,few,TRBV5-6,CASSLDRVERNYGYTF,TGTGCCAGCAGCTTGGACAGGGTTGAACGGAACTATGGCTACACCTTC
NA,TRBJ2-2,many,TRBV7-9,CASSLFLVVHTGELFF,TGTGCCAGCAGCTTATTCCTCGTAGTACACACCGGGGAGCTGTTTTTT
TRBD1,TRBJ2-3,many,TRBV4-3,CASSQGQGFYTQYF,TGCGCCAGCAGCCAGGGACAGGGTTTCTATACGCAGTATTTT
NA,TRBJ1-1,many,TRBV4-2,CASSQLAGEAFF,TGTGCCAGCAGCCAACTTGCAGGGGAAGCTTTCTTT
TRBD2,TRBJ2-3,few,TRBV20-1,CSARDVSGGPSTDTQYF,TGCAGTGCTAGAGATGTTAGCGGGGGGCCTAGCACAGATACGCAGTATTTT
NA,TRBJ2-5,NA,TRBV10-3,CAISETTWGETQYF,TGTGCCATCAGTGAAACCACCTGGGGCGAGACCCAGTACTTC
NA,TRBJ2-5,NA,TRBV9,CASSVETQYF,TGTGCCAGCAGCGTAGAGACCCAGTACTTC